This T cell receptor (beta chain) stems from a study of blood T cell repertoires in COVID-19. Trimming removed 3 bases from V and 2 bases from J; junction bases left unmatched: 2. The CDR3 is 14 residues long. Germline CDR1 and CDR2: SGHNT and YYREEE (reference sequence). TCRdb's table, derived via immunoSEQ multiplex PCR, lists solely in-frame clones and lacks some. Among approximately 92,000 clones listed, around four fifths were seen once. The rearrangement uses TRBV5-4 and TRBJ1-3, with TRBD1 identical over 7 bases. Sequenced: peripheral blood. The receptor's source is a middle-aged man with acute or convalescent COVID-19. The CDR3 sequence is CASSYGTAGNTIYF. The CDR3 region has the DNA TGTGCCAGCAGCTACGGGACAGCTGGAAACACCATATATTTT.